These 26 T cell receptor beta chains came from one sample sequenced in a study of blood T cells in healthy people across ages. PCR was performed a second time for about 7 to 12 cycles using a sample-barcoded 5' primer and a J-beta primer mix. TCRdb itself ran the 5' RACE reads through MiXCR, one entry per CDR3 protein. The sample lists hundreds of thousands of distinct CDR3 sequences; roughly three fifths were seen once. Material for sequencing was blood. The source is a middle-aged man in good health.

This chain connects TRBV25-1 to TRBJ1-2, with TRBD1 identical over 11 bases. The germline V gene encodes CDR1 MGHDK and CDR2 SYGVNS. Trimming took 2 bases from V and 5 from J; bases not matched to a gene: 4. CDR3 length equals 15 residues. CDR3 protein: CASSETDRGHYGYTF. The CDR3 coding sequence is TGTGCCAGCAGTGAAACGGACAGGGGGCATTATGGCTACACCTTC.

The chain uses TRBV6-2 or TRBV6-3 and TRBJ2-7; the match to TRBD2 covers 8 bases. The CDR3 spans 15 residues. Germline loops: CDR1 MNHEY, CDR2 SVGEGT. Trimming removed 5 bases from V and 0 bases from J; junction bases left unmatched: 6. CDR3 coding DNA: TGTGCCAGCAGTACACCACTAGCGGTCTCCTACGAGCAGTACTTC. Translated: CASSTPLAVSYEQYF.

This chain links TRBV5-1 with TRBJ1-6; 11 nucleotides line up with TRBD1. V gave up 4 bases and J gave up 6 bases; unmatched junction bases: 6. This CDR3 is built from 16 residues. In germline, CDR1 is SGHRS, CDR2 YFSETQ. The CDR3 loop is CASSGGQGVGNSPLHF. CDR3 nucleotides: TGCGCCAGCAGCGGGGGACAGGGGGTAGGTAATTCACCCCTCCACTTT.

V is TRBV29-1 and J is TRBJ1-4; unclear D gene. The CDR3 totals 13 residues. CDR1 is SQVTM, CDR2 ANQGSEA, per germline. The V end lost 4 bases, the J end lost 8 bases, and 14 bases lay between the germline ends. CDR3 loop: CSVAGLLTEKLFF. Here the CDR3 DNA reads TGCAGCGTTGCGGGGTTATTAACGGAAAAACTGTTTTTT.

About this clonotype: A much more abundant neighbour one base away suggests this may be a read error. The J gene is TRBJ2-5, the V gene TRBV10-3, with D maybe TRBD1 (6 bases). The J call may be wrong; the DNA end is better matched by TRBJ2-7. Per germline, CDR1 ENHRY and CDR2 SYGVKD. CDR3 size: 12 residues. CDR3 protein: CSIGTGIREQYF. The CDR3 nucleotides read TGTTCCATCGGAACAGGGATTCGCGAGCAGTACTTC.

This chain links TRBV6-1 with TRBJ2-7, with TRBD1 matching 8 bases. The CDR3 extends over 13 amino acids. Germline V gene lookup returns CDR1 MNHNS and CDR2 SASEGT. Trimming removed 4 bases from V and 5 bases from J; junction bases left unmatched: 4. The DNA for the CDR3 is TGTGCCAGCAGTGCGACAGGGGTCCACGAGCAGTACTTC. This gives the protein CASSATGVHEQYF.

There are a few counts of this clonotype. The chain employs TRBV25-1 and TRBJ2-3; D gene unclear. This CDR3 has 11 residues. The V and J ends lost 5 bases and 6 bases respectively, with 6 bases between them. Germline CDR1 MGHDK, CDR2 SYGVNS. The CDR3 reads CASSMGDTQYF. The CDR3 coding sequence is TGTGCCAGCAGTATGGGGGATACGCAGTATTTT.

The chain links TRBV29-1 to TRBJ1-2; 9 nucleotides line up with TRBD1. CDR1 and CDR2 from the germline V gene are SQVTM and ANQGSEA. This CDR3 is 14 amino acids long. The V and J ends lost 4 bases and 5 bases, in that order; junction bases with no gene match: 8. The DNA for the CDR3 is TGCAGCGTTGCGGCCGGGACAGGGATATATGGCTACACCTTC. It encodes CSVAAGTGIYGYTF.

This chain joins TRBV29-1 and TRBJ2-1; 9 positions match TRBD2. After removal of 6 bases from V and 8 bases from J, the junction contained 11 bases not matched to a gene. Looked up from germline, CDR1 is SQVTM and CDR2 is ANQGSEA. This CDR3 contains 14 residues. Written as DNA, the CDR3 is TGCAGCGTGTCGACTAGCGGAGGTATAGATGAGCAGTTCTTC. Its protein is CSVSTSGGIDEQFF.

The J gene is TRBJ2-3, the V gene TRBV9, with 12 positions matching TRBD2. Germline lookup yields CDR1 SGDLS and CDR2 YYNGEE. The CDR3 extends over 19 amino acids. The trim removed 0 bases at V and 8 bases at J, leaving 16 bases unmatched. The CDR3 nucleotides are TGTGCCAGCAGCGTAGCTCAAACCGGGACTAGCGGGCCCCTTAGTACGCAGTATTTT. Translated, it gives CASSVAQTGTSGPLSTQYF. The full variable domain, rest sourced from reference TRBV9 and TRBJ2-3, is DSGVTQTPKHLITATGQRVTLRCSPRSGDLSVYWYQQSLDQGLQFLIQYYNGEERAKGNILERFSAQQFPDLHSELNLSSLELGDSALYFCASSVAQTGTSGPLSTQYFGPGTRLTVL.

The chain links TRBV9 to TRBJ2-1, with 9 bases aligning to TRBD2. Germline CDR1 is SGDLS and CDR2 is YYNGEE. The V segment lost 0 bases and the J segment 8 bases; nucleotides outside the gene matches: 9. This CDR3 contains 16 residues. The CDR3 bases are TGTGCCAGCAGCGTAGCTAGGCGGGGGGGCCCCGATGAGCAGTTCTTC. Protein sequence: CASSVARRGGPDEQFF.

This clonotype was picked up a small number of times. The V call is TRBV12-3 or TRBV12-4, the J call TRBJ1-2; 8 bases align to TRBD1. The CDR3 runs to 14 residues. V was pared by 0 bases and J by 6 bases, with 3 bases of the junction left unmatched. In nucleotides, the CDR3 is TGTGCCAGCAGTTTAGCGGGACAGGCGAATGGCTACACCTTC. Protein: CASSLAGQANGYTF.

This clonotype turned up a few times. V gene TRBV15 combines with J gene TRBJ2-5, with 9 bases aligning to TRBD1. The CDR3 is 14 residues long. V was pared by 9 bases and J by 3 bases, with 8 bases of the junction left unmatched. The germline gives CDR1 LNHNV, CDR2 YYDKDF (reference sequence). The CDR3 protein is CATAVGTGKETQYF. DNA for the CDR3: TGTGCCACGGCTGTGGGGACAGGGAAAGAGACCCAGTACTTC.

About this clonotype itself: One end of the junction does not line up with germline, which may come from a read error. The rearrangement joins TRBV5-1 to TRBJ2-1; the D gene is possibly TRBD1 (5 bases). There are 15 residues in the CDR3. Germline assignment: CDR1 SGHRS and CDR2 YFSETQ. In DNA, the CDR3 is TGCGCCAGCAGCTTGAGGCAGGGCTCCTACAAGGAGCAGTTCTTC. Its protein is CASSLRQGSYKEQFF.

To note about this clonotype: It may be a read error: a sequence one base away is much more abundant. The chain has TRBV28 and TRBJ2-5; D not resolved. The J call may be mistaken, given a closer DNA end match to TRBJ2-7. CDR3 size: 13 residues. Germline CDR1 MDHEN, CDR2 SYDVKM. The CDR3, as DNA: TGTGCCAGCAGCTTCCCTACCTCCTACGAGCAGTACTTC. Protein product: CASSFPTSYEQYF.

V usage is TRBV20-1 and J usage is TRBJ2-7; D is perhaps TRBD1 or TRBD2 (5 bases each). This CDR3 has 14 residues. V lost 3 bases and J lost 6, with 18 bases in between. Germline V CDR1 and CDR2: DFQATT, SNEGSKA (reference sequence). CDR3 DNA sequence: TGCAGTGCTAGTGCCGACCGGGGCTTGGGCGAGCAGTACTTC. Protein sequence: CSASADRGLGEQYF.

The chain links TRBV7-2 to TRBJ2-1; the match to TRBD2 covers 7 bases. Per germline, CDR1 SGHTA and CDR2 FQGNSA. The CDR3 contains 16 residues. Losses at the gene ends were 3 bases for V and 3 bases for J; bases not matched to a gene: 8. CDR3 sequence reads: CASSLSVAGVYNEQFF. DNA for the CDR3: TGTGCCAGCAGCTTGAGTGTGGCGGGGGTCTACAATGAGCAGTTCTTC.

This clonotype was recorded at least ten times. CDR3 DNA: TGTGCCAGCAGCCCAGGCGTCCAGCGGGCCACAGATACGCAGTATTTT. It encodes CASSPGVQRATDTQYF. The chain carries TRBV7-2 and TRBJ2-3; possibly TRBD2 for D (6 bases). The CDR3 sequence is 16 residues long. The V gene lost 5 bases and the J gene lost 2 bases, with 17 bases spanning the gap. Germline V gene data show CDR1 as SGHTA and CDR2 as FQGNSA.

Here the CDR3 reads CASTWEGTNEKLFF. As DNA, the CDR3 is TGTGCCAGCACCTGGGAGGGGACTAATGAAAAACTGTTTTTT. The genes are TRBV12-3 or TRBV12-4 and TRBJ1-4; the D gene is possibly TRBD1 (5 bases). The CDR3 is made up of 14 amino acids. Trimming left V 7 bases short and J 2 bases short, with 11 bases between.

In this sample, this clonotype turned up a few times. The V call is TRBV12-3 or TRBV12-4, the J call TRBJ1-6; D gene unclear. V was cut by 3 bases and J by 10 bases, with 7 bases left in between. CDR3 length equals 12 residues. CDR3 coding DNA: TGTGCCAGCAGTTTGCCCTACTCACCCCTCCACTTT. Translating it yields CASSLPYSPLHF.

Worth noting for this clonotype: This may be a read error, as it is one base from a much larger clone. The chain joins TRBV29-1 to TRBJ2-1; D assignment may be TRBD1 or TRBD2 (5 bases each). CDR1 is SQVTM, CDR2 ANQGSEA, per germline. The CDR3 extends over 14 amino acids. The CDR3 sequence: CCVALWTGTDEQFF. CDR3 bases: TGCTGCGTTGCCCTTTGGACCGGGACCGATGAGCAGTTCTTC.

This rearrangement joins TRBV4-2 to TRBJ2-2; TRBD2 might be the D (6 bases). This CDR3 has 18 residues. Germline values: CDR1 LGHNA, CDR2 YNFKEQ. The V end was cut by 0 bases, the J end by 0 bases, with 14 bases between. Here the CDR3 reads CASSQEAPGLSNTGELFF. Here the CDR3 DNA reads TGTGCCAGCAGCCAAGAGGCCCCGGGACTCTCGAACACCGGGGAGCTGTTTTTT.

The chain uses TRBV3-1 and TRBJ2-7, with D maybe TRBD2 (5 bases). This CDR3 comprises 14 residues. V shed 8 bases and J shed 0 bases, with 14 bases lying between them. Germline V lookup: CDR1 LGHDT, CDR2 YNNKEL (reference sequence). CDR3 coding DNA: TGTGCCAGCCGACCCCAAGGAGGCTCCTACGAGCAGTACTTC. Protein product: CASRPQGGSYEQYF.

Notes on this clonotype: A junction boundary mismatches the germline segment, possibly from a read error. The chain employs TRBV29-1 and TRBJ2-6, with a weak D call TRBD1 (5 bases). The germline gives CDR1 SQVTM, CDR2 ANQGSEA. This CDR3 region has 17 residues. The chain's CDR3 is CSVQESLTISGANILTF. As DNA, the CDR3 is TGCAGCGTGCAGGAGAGTCTTACAATCTCTGGGGCCAACATCCTGACTTTC.

In this sample, this clonotype turned up a few times. The rearrangement links TRBV27 to TRBJ2-2, with a weak D call TRBD1 (5 bases). This CDR3 is built from 12 residues. Germline V CDR1 and CDR2: MNHEY, SMNVEV (reference sequence). Trimming cost V 6 bases and J 6 bases, with 8 bases left between them. CDR3 region: CASREGAGELFF. In nucleotides, the CDR3 is TGTGCCAGCAGGGAAGGGGCCGGGGAGCTGTTTTTT.

The chain has TRBV20-1 and TRBJ2-3; D is undetermined. V lost 0 bases, J lost 0 bases, and 10 bases lay in between. The CDR3 has 15 amino acids. CDR1 DFQATT and CDR2 SNEGSKA come from the germline V gene (reference sequence). CDR3 sequence reads: CSARDVAESTDTQYF. CDR3 nucleotide sequence: TGCAGTGCTAGAGATGTAGCTGAGAGCACAGATACGCAGTATTTT.